The 14 T cell receptor beta chains below all came from one sample that was sequenced in a study of blood T cells in healthy people across ages. The use of a sample-barcoded 5' primer and a J-beta primer mix characterized a second PCR of roughly 6 to 12 cycles. TCRdb called the 5' RACE reads again in MiXCR, with one record for every CDR3 protein. The table includes some 1.6 million distinct CDR3 sequences, 34% detected once. Source material: blood. These TCRs come from a woman aged 25 to 39 in good health.

V usage is TRBV6-6 and J usage is TRBJ1-1; no definite D call. The CDR3 has 16 amino acids. Germline V CDR1 and CDR2: MNHNY, SVGAGI (reference sequence). V was clipped by 6 bases and J by 0 bases, with 17 bases between them. In DNA, the CDR3 is TGTGCCAGCAGCTCTAGCCCGGGATTCATGAACACTGAAGCTTTCTTT. Translated: CASSSSPGFMNTEAFF.

This clonotype was detected many times. V usage is TRBV29-1 and J usage is TRBJ2-1; 9 bases fit TRBD1. CDR1 is SQVTM, CDR2 ANQGSEA, per germline. V shed 4 bases, J shed 6 bases, and the junction held 13 bases outside the gene matches. The CDR3 has 16 amino acids. In DNA form, the CDR3 reads TGCAGCGTTGTCTTGGAAGGGGACAGGGTCCCCAATGAGCAGTTCTTC. It encodes CSVVLEGDRVPNEQFF.

DNA for the CDR3: TGTGCCAGCAGCTTAGGGGGCCCGCCAGGGTTGGAGACCCAGTACTTC. Protein product: CASSLGGPPGLETQYF. The chain couples TRBV7-2 to TRBJ2-5, with D tentatively TRBD1 (5 bases). The ends were cut back, 1 base at V and 5 bases at J, with 17 bases in the middle. Germline V gene lookup returns CDR1 SGHTA and CDR2 FQGNSA. The CDR3 totals 16 residues.

Concerning this clonotype itself: A much larger clone differs by one base, so this may be a read error. This chain links TRBV4-1 with TRBJ2-5, with TRBD2 identical over 7 bases. CDR1 and CDR2 (germline): MGHRA, YSYEKL. Trimming at V came to 0 bases and at J to 11 bases, leaving 18 bases not matched to a gene. The length of the CDR3 is 17 residues. The CDR3 bases are TGCGCCAGCAGCCAAGATCGAAGTAGCGGGCTATACAATGAGCAGTACTTC. This codes for CASSQDRSSGLYNEQYF.

The chain couples TRBV20-1 to TRBJ1-4, with 9 bases identical to TRBD1. Germline V gene data show CDR1 as DFQATT and CDR2 as SNEGSKA (reference sequence). V dropped 6 bases and J dropped 8; count of bases not matched to a gene: 7. This CDR3 has 13 amino acids. In nucleotides, the CDR3 is TGCAGTGCCTGGACAGGGGTGGTGGAAAAACTGTTTTTT. Translating gives CSAWTGVVEKLFF.

The V and J genes are TRBV29-1 and TRBJ2-5; no clear D. Trimming took 4 bases from V and 5 from J, leaving 8 bases between them. Per the germline V gene, CDR1 is SQVTM and CDR2 is ANQGSEA. This CDR3 comprises 11 residues. CDR3: CSVGVRETQYF. The CDR3 coding sequence is TGCAGCGTTGGAGTTCGTGAGACCCAGTACTTC.

Written as DNA, the CDR3 is TGTGCCAGCAGCCAAGGGACGGGGGTCGGCACAGATACGCAGTATTTT. Its protein product is CASSQGTGVGTDTQYF. The chain has TRBV3-1 and TRBJ2-3, with D possibly TRBD2 on 6 matching bases. From germline, CDR1 is LGHDT and CDR2 YNNKEL (reference sequence). V gave up 1 base and J gave up 1 base, with 12 bases separating them. This CDR3 has 16 amino acids.

Comments on this clonotype: Since a much larger clone is just one base distant, this may be a read error. The genes are TRBV29-1 and TRBJ2-1; no clear D gene. The better agreement between TRBJ2-7 and the DNA end casts doubt on the J call. The CDR3 length is 15 residues. CDR1 is SQVTM and CDR2 is ANQGSEA in the germline V gene. CDR3 DNA sequence: TGCAGCGTTGAATCCCCTGACCGAGGCCCCTGCGAGCAGTACTTC. As protein: CSVESPDRGPCEQYF.

This chain links TRBV6-4 with TRBJ2-6; 8 bases agree with TRBD1. The CDR3 covers 19 residues. The V segment lost 3 bases and the J segment 0 bases; nucleotides outside the gene matches: 10. In germline, CDR1 is MRHNA, CDR2 SNTAGT. The CDR3 protein is CASSEPWTGPISGANVLTF. Written as DNA, the CDR3 is TGTGCCAGCAGTGAACCATGGACAGGGCCCATCTCTGGGGCCAACGTCCTGACTTTC.

This clonotype was observed a handful of times. The rearrangement uses TRBV4-1 and TRBJ2-1, with TRBD2 matching over 12 bases. Trimming took 5 bases from V and 4 from J; bases not matched to a gene: 21. This CDR3 is 21 amino acids long. Germline CDR1 is MGHRA and CDR2 is YSYEKL. The CDR3 reads CASSLLPQGLAGTAFYNEQFF. Written as DNA, the CDR3 is TGCGCCAGCAGCTTACTCCCCCAAGGACTAGCGGGAACGGCTTTTTACAATGAGCAGTTCTTC.

This chain uses TRBV5-1 with TRBJ2-3, with a possible D match to TRBD1 (6 bases). V lost 4 bases and J lost 1, with 16 bases in between. The CDR3 is 16 residues long. Germline values: CDR1 SGHRS, CDR2 YFSETQ. The CDR3 reads CASSRLRDTGTDTQYF. CDR3 DNA sequence: TGCGCCAGCAGCCGCCTCCGGGACACCGGCACAGATACGCAGTATTTT.

This clonotype came up a few times. J is TRBJ1-1 and V is TRBV20-1, with D unclear. V was pared by 4 bases and J by 3 bases, with 6 bases between. The CDR3 runs 11 residues. Germline assignment: CDR1 DFQATT and CDR2 SNEGSKA (reference sequence). This CDR3 is CSAMKDTEAFF. In DNA, the CDR3 is TGCAGTGCTATGAAGGACACTGAAGCTTTCTTT.

Comments on this clonotype: This could be a read error, since a much larger clone is one nucleotide away. V gene TRBV28 combines with J gene TRBJ2-5; 7 nucleotides agree with TRBD2. CDR3 length: 15 amino acids. Germline lookup yields CDR1 MDHEN and CDR2 SYDVKM. V lost 6 bases to trimming and J lost 5 bases; unmatched junction nucleotides: 12. The CDR3 sequence: CASRSGVGGQETQYF. The CDR3 coding sequence is TGTGCCAGCAGATCAGGAGTGGGAGGGCAGGAGACCCAGTACTTC.

This clonotype was counted only a few times. The V gene is TRBV5-7, the J gene TRBJ2-1, with unresolved D. TRBV5-7 is recorded as an ORF, its role being uncertain. Trimming removed 10 bases at V and 10 bases at J, with 21 bases between. There are 13 residues in the CDR3. The CDR3 bases are TGTGCCCATCCGACCTCCCTCCCTGGGGAGCAGTTCTTC. The encoded protein is CAHPTSLPGEQFF.